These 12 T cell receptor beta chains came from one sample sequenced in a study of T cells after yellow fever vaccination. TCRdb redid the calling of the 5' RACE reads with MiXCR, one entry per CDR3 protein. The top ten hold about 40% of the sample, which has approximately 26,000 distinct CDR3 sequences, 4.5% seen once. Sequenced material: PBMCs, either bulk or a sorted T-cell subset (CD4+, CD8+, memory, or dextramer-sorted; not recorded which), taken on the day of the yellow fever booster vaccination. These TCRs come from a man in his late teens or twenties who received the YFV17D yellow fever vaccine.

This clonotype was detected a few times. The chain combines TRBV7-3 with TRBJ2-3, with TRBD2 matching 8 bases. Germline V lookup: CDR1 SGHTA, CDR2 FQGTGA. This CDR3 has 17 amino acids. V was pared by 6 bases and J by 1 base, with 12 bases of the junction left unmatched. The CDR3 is CASSPYVGGAGTDTQYF. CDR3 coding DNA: TGTGCCAGCAGTCCTTACGTCGGGGGGGCGGGCACAGATACGCAGTATTTT.

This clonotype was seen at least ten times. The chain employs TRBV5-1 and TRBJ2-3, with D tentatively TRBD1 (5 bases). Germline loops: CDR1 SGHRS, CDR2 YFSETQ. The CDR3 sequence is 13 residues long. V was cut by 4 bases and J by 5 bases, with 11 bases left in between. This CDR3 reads CASSPFTGDTQYF. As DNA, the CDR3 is TGCGCCAGCAGCCCCTTCACAGGAGATACGCAGTATTTT.

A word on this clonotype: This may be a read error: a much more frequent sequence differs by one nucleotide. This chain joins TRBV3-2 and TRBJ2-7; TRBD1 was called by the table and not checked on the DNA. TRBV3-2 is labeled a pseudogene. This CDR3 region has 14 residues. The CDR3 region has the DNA TGTGCCAGCAGCCAAGAGACAGGGGGCTACGAGCAGGACGTC. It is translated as CASSQETGGYEQDV.

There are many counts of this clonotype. The CDR3, as DNA: TGTGCCAGCAGTCAGTTCCTCAGGGGAAATGAGCAGTTCTTC. Encoded protein: CASSQFLRGNEQFF. This chain joins TRBV6-5 and TRBJ2-1, with D possibly matching TRBD1 (6 bases). Trimming removed 5 bases at V and 7 bases at J, with 15 bases between. The CDR3 spans 14 residues. The V gene's germline CDR1 is MNHEY and CDR2 SVGAGI.

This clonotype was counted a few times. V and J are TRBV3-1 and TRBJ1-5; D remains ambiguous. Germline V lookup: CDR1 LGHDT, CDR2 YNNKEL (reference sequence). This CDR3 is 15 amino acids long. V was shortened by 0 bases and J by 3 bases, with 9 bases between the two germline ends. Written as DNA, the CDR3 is TGTGCCAGCAGCCAAGATACTACGACCAATCAGCCCCAGCATTTT. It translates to CASSQDTTTNQPQHF.

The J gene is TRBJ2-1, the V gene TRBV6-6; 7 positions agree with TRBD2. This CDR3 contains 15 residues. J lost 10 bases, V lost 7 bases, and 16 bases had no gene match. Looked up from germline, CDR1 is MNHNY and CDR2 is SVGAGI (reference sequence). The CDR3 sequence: CASTPGGNSLGEQFF. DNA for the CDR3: TGTGCCAGCACCCCGGGGGGAAATTCCCTCGGGGAGCAGTTCTTC.

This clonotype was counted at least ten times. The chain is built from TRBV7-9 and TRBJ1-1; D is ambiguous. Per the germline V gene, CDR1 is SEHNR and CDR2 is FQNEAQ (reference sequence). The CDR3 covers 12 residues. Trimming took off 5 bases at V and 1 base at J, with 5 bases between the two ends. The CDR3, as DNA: TGTGCCAGCAGCGGGCGGAACACTGAAGCTTTCTTT. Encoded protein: CASSGRNTEAFF.

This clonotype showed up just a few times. The DNA for the CDR3 is TGTGCCAGCGGCCGCGGTCCGGAGACCCAGTACTTC. Amino acid sequence: CASGRGPETQYF. The chain joins TRBV7-8 to TRBJ2-5; D call uncertain. In germline, CDR1 is SGHVS, CDR2 FQNEAQ. This CDR3 contains 12 residues. V was shortened by 8 bases and J by 5 bases, with 12 bases between the two germline ends.

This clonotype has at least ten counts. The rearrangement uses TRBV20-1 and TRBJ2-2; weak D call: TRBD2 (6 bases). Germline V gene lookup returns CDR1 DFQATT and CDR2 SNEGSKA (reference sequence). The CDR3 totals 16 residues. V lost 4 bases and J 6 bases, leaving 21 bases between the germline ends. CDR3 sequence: CSAKSRDSNVPGELFF. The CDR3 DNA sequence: TGCAGTGCTAAGAGCCGGGACTCCAACGTTCCCGGGGAGCTGTTTTTT.

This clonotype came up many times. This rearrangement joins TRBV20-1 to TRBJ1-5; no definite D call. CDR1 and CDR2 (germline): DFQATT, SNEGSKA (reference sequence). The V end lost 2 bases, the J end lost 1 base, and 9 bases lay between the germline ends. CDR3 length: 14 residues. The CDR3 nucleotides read TGCAGTGCTAGACCCTACCCCAGCAATCAGCCCCAGCATTTT. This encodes CSARPYPSNQPQHF.

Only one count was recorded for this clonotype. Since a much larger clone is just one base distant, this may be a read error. The CDR3 protein is CASCPASGGSYEQYF. CDR3 bases: TGCGCCAGCTGCCCTGCTAGCGGGGGCTCCTACGAGCAGTACTTC. V and J are TRBV5-1 and TRBJ2-7; 10 nucleotides agree with TRBD2. CDR1 SGHRS and CDR2 YFSETQ come from the germline V gene. The CDR3 covers 15 residues. V gave up 7 bases and J gave up 0 bases; unmatched junction bases: 7.

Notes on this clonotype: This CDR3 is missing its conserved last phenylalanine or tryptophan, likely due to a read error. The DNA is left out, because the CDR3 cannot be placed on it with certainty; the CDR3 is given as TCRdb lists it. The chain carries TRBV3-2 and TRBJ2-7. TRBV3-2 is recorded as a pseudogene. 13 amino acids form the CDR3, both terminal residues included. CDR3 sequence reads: CASSQDGDYEQYI.